These 19 T cell receptor beta chains came from one sample sequenced in a study of blood T cell repertoires in COVID-19. The repertoire was sequenced with immunoSEQ multiplex PCR; TCRdb's copy has only in-frame clones and lacks some. The table lists about 210,000 clones, approximately 81% of them singletons. Sequenced sample: peripheral blood. These receptors were obtained from an elderly woman with acute or convalescent COVID-19.

The chain joins TRBV30 to TRBJ1-3; D gene uncertain. This CDR3 spans 15 amino acids. Trimming removed 2 bases from V and 0 bases from J, with 11 bases in between. Germline-derived CDR1 and CDR2 are GTSNPN and SVGIG (reference sequence). This CDR3 is CAWSSHLSSGNTIYF. CDR3 coding DNA: TGTGCCTGGAGTTCACACCTGTCCTCTGGAAACACCATATATTTT.

This rearrangement joins TRBV5-1 to TRBJ2-1; D gene ambiguous. Trimming stripped 4 bases from V and 6 bases from J, with 11 bases between. CDR1 SGHRS and CDR2 YFSETQ come from the germline V gene. This CDR3 has 13 residues. CDR3 in DNA: TGCGCCAGCAGCGTAGCTAGTAGCAATGAGCAGTTCTTC. Encoded protein: CASSVASSNEQFF.

The chain couples TRBV7-2 to TRBJ1-1; the match to TRBD1 covers 7 bases. V lost 5 bases to trimming and J lost 3 bases; unmatched junction nucleotides: 9. CDR3 length equals 15 residues. Germline-derived CDR1 and CDR2 are SGHTA and FQGNSA. The CDR3 here is CASSVQTGPYTEAFF. The CDR3 DNA reads TGTGCCAGCAGCGTTCAGACAGGGCCCTACACTGAAGCTTTCTTT.

This clone was counted only a few times. The J gene is TRBJ1-3, the V gene TRBV9, with TRBD1 identical over 8 bases. CDR1 is SGDLS, CDR2 YYNGEE, per germline. Trimming at V came to 2 bases and at J to 1 base, leaving 14 bases not matched to a gene. CDR3 length: 19 residues. CDR3 nucleotides: TGTGCCAGCAGCGTTGGACAGGGAGTGGGCTTACTTTCTGGAAACACCATATATTTT. Protein product: CASSVGQGVGLLSGNTIYF. The full variable domain, its missing parts supplied by reference TRBV9 and TRBJ1-3, is DSGVTQTPKHLITATGQRVTLRCSPRSGDLSVYWYQQSLDQGLQFLIQYYNGEERAKGNILERFSAQQFPDLHSELNLSSLELGDSALYFCASSVGQGVGLLSGNTIYFGEGSWLTVV.

This clone was seen once. The chain uses TRBV10-3 and TRBJ2-3; D might be TRBD2 (5 bases). The germline gives CDR1 ENHRY, CDR2 SYGVKD. The CDR3 is made up of 14 amino acids. The V gene lost 4 bases and the J gene lost 3 bases, with 11 bases spanning the gap. The CDR3 nucleotides are TGTGCCATCAGTGGAGCCGGGAAAACAGATACGCAGTATTTT. Protein product: CAISGAGKTDTQYF.

The CDR3 nucleotides are TGCGCCAGCAGCGGAAACAGGGGGAACACTGAAGCTTTCTTT. Its protein product is CASSGNRGNTEAFF. V gene TRBV5-1 combines with J gene TRBJ1-1, with TRBD1 matching over 7 bases. The CDR3 runs 14 residues. The ends lost 4 bases at V and 1 base at J; junction bases unmatched: 4. Germline CDR1 is SGHRS and CDR2 is YFSETQ.

This rearrangement joins TRBV7-2 to TRBJ1-6; 10 bases agree with TRBD1. Germline V lookup: CDR1 SGHTA, CDR2 FQGNSA. The CDR3 spans 16 residues. The V gene end was trimmed by 1 base and the J gene end by 7 bases; junction bases not matched to a gene: 4. This CDR3 reads CASSLVRGQGNSPLHF. The DNA of the CDR3 is TGTGCCAGCAGCTTAGTTCGGGGACAGGGGAATTCACCCCTCCACTTT.

The rearrangement joins TRBV4-3 to TRBJ2-7; perhaps TRBD1 as D (5 bases). V shed 1 base and J shed 5 bases, with 9 bases lying between them. CDR3 length: 13 amino acids. Per the germline V gene, CDR1 is LGHNA and CDR2 is YSLEER. The CDR3 protein is CASSQGWGHEQYF. DNA for the CDR3: TGCGCCAGCAGCCAAGGCTGGGGCCACGAGCAGTACTTC.

The chain links TRBV7-2 to TRBJ2-3; D may be TRBD2 (7 bases). The germline CDR1 and CDR2 sequences are SGHTA and FQGNSA. Between the trimmed V and J ends, which lost 5 bases and 1 base, there was a span of 16 bases. The CDR3 is 16 residues long. CDR3 DNA sequence: TGTGCCAGCAGCCTAGGGGGTCTAGCGGGCACAGATACGCAGTATTTT. Translated, it gives CASSLGGLAGTDTQYF.

V is TRBV7-9 and J is TRBJ2-1; possible D gene TRBD1, 5 bases. Per the germline V gene, CDR1 is SEHNR and CDR2 is FQNEAQ (reference sequence). Trimming shortened V by 5 bases and J by 2 bases, and 13 bases separated the two germline ends. There are 15 residues in the CDR3. CDR3 bases: TGTGCCAGCAGCCTAGTCCAGGGTACCTACAATGAGCAGTTCTTC. The encoded protein is CASSLVQGTYNEQFF.

V usage is TRBV7-3 and J usage is TRBJ2-5; TRBD2 agrees at 12 bases. The germline gives CDR1 SGHTA, CDR2 FQGTGA. The CDR3 covers 18 residues. Trimming at V came to 5 bases and at J to 2 bases, leaving 12 bases not matched to a gene. Written as DNA, the CDR3 is TGTGCCAGCAGCCTCACGGGGACTAGCGGGCGTGGGCAAGAGACCCAGTACTTC. Amino acids: CASSLTGTSGRGQETQYF.

The V and J genes are TRBV21-1 and TRBJ2-5; the D call TRBD1 from the table was never checked on the DNA. TRBV21-1 corresponds to a pseudogene. The CDR3 runs to 20 residues. This CDR3 reads CASSKVVWNDRGRDQETQYF. As DNA, the CDR3 is TGTGCCAGCAGCAAAGTGGTATGGAACGATAGGGGCCGCGATCAAGAGACCCAGTACTTC.

The V call is TRBV5-1, the J call TRBJ1-2; D is unresolved. In germline, CDR1 is SGHRS, CDR2 YFSETQ. Deletions cut 3 bases from V and 8 bases from J, with 26 bases between. This CDR3 has 17 residues. The CDR3 DNA reads TGCGCCAGCAGCTCCTCGCTCATACTCAGGCTTAAAGAAGGCTACACCTTC. Protein sequence: CASSSSLILRLKEGYTF.

This sequence joins TRBV27 and TRBJ1-2; 7 bases match TRBD1. This CDR3 is 16 amino acids long. Germline V gene lookup returns CDR1 MNHEY and CDR2 SMNVEV (reference sequence). The V and J ends lost 6 bases and 2 bases, in that order; junction bases with no gene match: 12. CDR3 amino acids: CASRDTTGAGNYGYTF. Written as DNA, the CDR3 is TGTGCCAGCAGGGACACTACAGGGGCCGGAAACTATGGCTACACCTTC.

The rearrangement uses TRBV5-1 and TRBJ2-7; 14 bases align to TRBD2. CDR1 SGHRS and CDR2 YFSETQ come from the germline V gene. V lost 4 bases to trimming and J lost 12 bases; unmatched junction nucleotides: 15. This CDR3 is built from 16 residues. CDR3 nucleotides: TGCGCCAGCAGCCCCAGGGGGCCGGGACTAGCGGGAGAGTGGTACTTC. It yields the protein CASSPRGPGLAGEWYF.

V gene TRBV5-4 combines with J gene TRBJ2-5; 10 bases match TRBD2. CDR1 and CDR2 (germline): SGHNT, YYREEE (reference sequence). V was clipped by 2 bases and J by 5 bases; unmatched bases: 9. The CDR3 totals 16 residues. The CDR3 DNA follows: TGTGCCAGCAGCTTAACCCTAGCGGGAGAGTTGGAGACCCAGTACTTC. Its translation is CASSLTLAGELETQYF.

This clone turned up a few times. This chain joins TRBV4-3 and TRBJ2-3, with D perhaps matching TRBD1 (6 bases). From germline, CDR1 is LGHNA and CDR2 YSLEER. Trimming left V 1 base short and J 6 bases short, with 14 bases between. This CDR3 is built from 15 residues. As DNA, the CDR3 is TGCGCCAGCAGCCAAGGGGGGCGGATCATGGATACGCAGTATTTT. It encodes CASSQGGRIMDTQYF.

This chain links TRBV3-1 (or the pseudogene TRBV3-2) with TRBJ1-1; D is undetermined. The length of the CDR3 is 13 residues. The germline CDR1 and CDR2 sequences are LGHDT and YNNKEL (reference sequence). V was trimmed by 6 bases and J by 8 bases, leaving 16 bases between them. The CDR3 is CASSRQINREAFF. CDR3 DNA: TGTGCCAGCAGTCGGCAAATAAACAGAGAAGCTTTCTTT.

CDR3 sequence (DNA): TGTGCCAGCAGTCCCCTCCAGGGGCACCGCGGCTACACCTTC. It translates to CASSPLQGHRGYTF. The chain is built from TRBV28 and TRBJ1-2; perhaps TRBD1 as D (6 bases). This CDR3 has 14 amino acids. Germline CDR1 is MDHEN and CDR2 is SYDVKM. V was shortened by 5 bases and J by 8 bases, with 18 bases between the two germline ends.